Listed here are 28 T cell receptor beta chains from one sample, sequenced in a study of sequential checkpoint blockade in melanoma. The treatment is: randomized to nivolumab then ipilimumab (arm A) or the reverse (arm B). Sequencing was performed with immunoSEQ multiplex PCR; in TCRdb, only in-frame clones are kept and a portion is missing. The profile shows 4,500 to 5,500 clones, about 31% of them singletons. Sequenced here: tumor tissue (inferred from file names), sampled from a patient given nivolumab and ipilimumab in sequence. These receptors were collected from a human donor with melanoma.

In this sample, this clone turned up a few times. V gene TRBV11-3 combines with J gene TRBJ2-3; no clear D. Between the trimmed V and J ends, which lost 3 bases and 0 bases, there was a span of 13 bases. CDR1 and CDR2 from the germline V gene are SGHNT and YENEEA. The CDR3 length is 16 residues. CDR3 amino acids: CASSLAASMSTDTQYF. Written as DNA, the CDR3 is TGTGCCAGCAGCTTGGCGGCATCCATGAGCACAGATACGCAGTATTTT.

The chain joins TRBV6-8 to TRBJ2-7, with 10 bases aligning to TRBD1. Per germline, CDR1 MNHGY and CDR2 SAAAGT. The CDR3 covers 16 residues. After removal of 4 bases from V and 3 bases from J, the junction contained 9 bases not matched to a gene. CDR3 nucleotides: TGTGCCAGCAGTTTCGTCAGGGGACAGGGGATCTACGAGCAGTACTTC. Its protein product is CASSFVRGQGIYEQYF.

About this clone: An end of the junction does not agree with germline; a read error may underlie this. This rearrangement joins TRBV7-7 to TRBJ2-7; 8 bases line up with TRBD1. The CDR3 is 16 residues long. Germline V gene lookup returns CDR1 SSHAT and CDR2 FNYEAQ (reference sequence). This CDR3 reads CASSSDKHRGKYDQYF. CDR3 in DNA: TGTGCCAGCAGCTCCGATAAGCACAGGGGGAAGTACGACCAGTACTTC.

The CDR3 DNA reads TGTGCCAGCAGTTACGCGGGGATCACAGATACGCAGTATTTT. This gives the protein CASSYAGITDTQYF. The J gene is TRBJ2-3, the V gene TRBV6-8; tentatively, D is TRBD2 (6 bases). This CDR3 comprises 14 residues. Germline loops: CDR1 MNHGY, CDR2 SAAAGT. The germline V and J ends were trimmed by 2 bases and 2 bases, with 8 bases remaining between them.

The CDR3 sequence is CASNPSPSVGLGHRGYTF. CDR3 sequence (DNA): TGTGCCAGTAATCCATCCCCCTCTGTCGGGCTGGGGCACAGGGGCTACACCTTC. The chain is built from TRBV19 and TRBJ1-2; weak D call: TRBD1 (5 bases). Germline lookup yields CDR1 LNHDA and CDR2 SQIVND (reference sequence). Trimming pared 7 bases from V and 8 bases from J, leaving 32 bases between. The CDR3 has 18 residues.

V usage is TRBV5-1 and J usage is TRBJ1-3; no clear D. The CDR3 is 15 amino acids. Trimming shortened V by 3 bases and J by 4 bases, and 14 bases separated the two germline ends. Germline CDR1 reads SGHRS; CDR2 reads YFSETQ. The CDR3 DNA is TGCGCCAGCAGCTCAGAACCCCAGACAGGAAACACCATATATTTT. Its translation is CASSSEPQTGNTIYF.

V gene TRBV19 combines with J gene TRBJ2-2; 11 bases match TRBD1. Germline V gives CDR1 LNHDA, CDR2 SQIVND (reference sequence). The trim removed 10 bases at V and 5 bases at J, leaving 3 bases unmatched. The CDR3 covers 13 residues. In DNA, the CDR3 is TGTGCCACGGGACAGGGGGGTACCGGGGAGCTGTTTTTT. Amino acids: CATGQGGTGELFF.

The V gene is TRBV29-1, the J gene TRBJ2-3; the D gene is possibly TRBD1 (6 bases). The CDR3 consists of 12 residues. The V end lost 7 bases, the J end lost 3 bases, and 11 bases lay between the germline ends. Germline assignment: CDR1 SQVTM and CDR2 ANQGSEA. The CDR3 nucleotides read TGCAGCGGCCGAACAGGGACAGATACGCAGTATTTT. This sequence encodes CSGRTGTDTQYF.

This chain uses TRBV9 with TRBJ2-7, with TRBD2 as a possible D gene (5 bases). This CDR3 has 14 amino acids. V lost 0 bases and J lost 2, with 9 bases in between. CDR1 and CDR2 from the germline V gene are SGDLS and YYNGEE. CDR3 DNA sequence: TGTGCCAGCAGCGTAGACAGCGGCACCTACGAGCAGTACTTC. Translation: CASSVDSGTYEQYF.

This clone was counted between two and nine times. This chain uses TRBV28 with TRBJ1-1; D remains ambiguous. The V gene lost 3 bases and the J gene lost 3 bases, with 8 bases spanning the gap. Germline V lookup: CDR1 MDHEN, CDR2 SYDVKM. The CDR3 spans 13 residues. This chain's CDR3 is CASSFPGDTEAFF. The CDR3 region has the DNA TGTGCCAGCAGTTTCCCGGGCGACACTGAAGCTTTCTTT.

This clone was counted only a few times. The chain combines TRBV6-1 with TRBJ2-7, with D unresolved. The CDR3 loop spans 13 amino acids. From germline, CDR1 is MNHNS and CDR2 SASEGT. Between the trimmed V and J ends, which lost 0 bases and 5 bases, there was a span of 8 bases. The DNA for the CDR3 is TGTGCCAGCAGTGAAGCTGGGGTGGACGAGCAGTACTTC. This encodes CASSEAGVDEQYF.

V usage is TRBV11-3 and J usage is TRBJ2-2; perhaps TRBD2 as D (6 bases). Germline CDR1 SGHNT, CDR2 YENEEA. V was clipped by 0 bases and J by 4 bases, with 12 bases between them. This CDR3 has 16 residues. This chain's CDR3 is CASSLEGGTITGELFF. The CDR3 DNA sequence: TGTGCCAGCAGCTTAGAAGGCGGGACGATCACCGGGGAGCTGTTTTTT.

By share, this clone ranks as medium-sized. This chain joins TRBV6-8 and TRBJ2-1, with 8 bases identical to TRBD2. Germline V gives CDR1 MNHGY, CDR2 SAAAGT. This CDR3 is built from 20 residues. V gave up 1 base and J gave up 6 bases; unmatched junction bases: 20. The CDR3 coding sequence is TGTGCCAGCAGTTACTGGACGGCAGATAAGCCGGGACTAGGAATCAATGAGCAGTTCTTC. It translates to CASSYWTADKPGLGINEQFF.

There are a few counts of this clone. The chain employs TRBV18 and TRBJ1-1, with a weak D call TRBD1 (5 bases). The V gene lost 3 bases and the J gene lost 4 bases, with 6 bases spanning the gap. CDR1 and CDR2 from the germline V gene are KGHSH and LQKENI. The CDR3 is 12 residues long. The DNA of the CDR3 is TGTGCCAGCTCACCGGGGCGCACTGAAGCTTTCTTT. Amino acids: CASSPGRTEAFF.

The J gene is TRBJ1-2, the V gene TRBV15; TRBD1 matches at 7 bases. Trimming took 4 bases from V and 7 from J; bases not matched to a gene: 9. Per the germline V gene, CDR1 is LNHNV and CDR2 is YYDKDF (reference sequence). The CDR3 extends over 14 amino acids. CDR3: CATSMGTEPLGYTF. Written as DNA, the CDR3 is TGTGCCACCAGCATGGGGACAGAGCCTCTTGGCTACACCTTC.

This chain uses TRBV6-8 with TRBJ2-5, with D perhaps TRBD1 (6 bases). This CDR3 spans 15 amino acids. Deletions cut 5 bases from V and 2 bases from J, with 15 bases between. CDR1 MNHGY and CDR2 SAAAGT come from the germline V gene. The CDR3 DNA reads as TGTGCCAGCAGTCCCCGACAGGATCGGCAAGAGACCCAGTACTTC. Amino acid sequence: CASSPRQDRQETQYF.

This clone has just a few counts. V and J are TRBV6-8 and TRBJ1-5; D is possibly TRBD1 (6 bases). Between the trimmed V and J ends, which lost 4 bases and 6 bases, there was a span of 10 bases. The CDR3 loop spans 13 amino acids. Germline V gene data show CDR1 as MNHGY and CDR2 as SAAAGT. This CDR3 is CASSSGARQPQHF. The CDR3 bases are TGTGCCAGCAGTTCGGGGGCCCGTCAGCCCCAGCATTTT.

This clone was seen a handful of times. The chain joins TRBV19 to TRBJ2-3; no clear D gene. CDR3 length: 11 residues. Germline V gives CDR1 LNHDA, CDR2 SQIVND (reference sequence). Trimming left V 3 bases short and J 3 bases short, with 1 base between. Here the CDR3 reads CASSMTDTQYF. CDR3 in DNA: TGTGCCAGTAGTATGACAGATACGCAGTATTTT.

The sample holds a few counts of this clone. The chain has TRBV6-8 and TRBJ1-5; unclear D gene. The CDR3 extends over 16 amino acids. The V end lost 6 bases, the J end lost 7 bases, and 22 bases lay between the germline ends. In germline, CDR1 is MNHGY, CDR2 SAAAGT. CDR3 loop: CASRESTGVSRQPQHF. The CDR3 bases are TGTGCCAGCAGAGAATCTACGGGTGTCTCCAGGCAGCCCCAGCATTTT.

Judged by abundance, this clone is large. The V gene is TRBV6-8, the J gene TRBJ2-3; 7 bases agree with TRBD1. Unmatched junction bases numbered 6, after V lost 0 bases and J lost 3 bases. The CDR3 contains 16 residues. Per germline, CDR1 MNHGY and CDR2 SAAAGT. This CDR3 reads CASSYSIGQVTDTQYF. The CDR3, as DNA: TGTGCCAGCAGTTACTCGATTGGACAGGTTACAGATACGCAGTATTTT.

This clone has more than one count but fewer than ten. This chain joins TRBV6-7 and TRBJ2-5; D not certain. TRBV6-7 is filed as an ORF, its function uncertain. The CDR3 runs 11 residues. V was trimmed by 2 bases and J by 6 bases, leaving 4 bases between them. The CDR3 loop is CASSYEKTQYF. As DNA, the CDR3 is TGTGCCAGCAGTTACGAGAAGACCCAGTACTTC.

The chain joins TRBV18 to TRBJ1-1; tentative D call: TRBD1 (5 bases). The CDR3 spans 17 residues. Germline lookup yields CDR1 KGHSH and CDR2 LQKENI. With 10 bases removed from V and 1 base from J, the gap between germline ends came to 25 bases. The CDR3 spells CATSAKISADRNTEAFF. The CDR3 nucleotides are TGTGCCACCTCGGCAAAAATATCCGCAGACAGGAACACTGAAGCTTTCTTT.

V usage is TRBV28 and J usage is TRBJ2-3, with 9 bases matching TRBD2. CDR3 length: 15 amino acids. V gave up 3 bases and J gave up 3 bases; unmatched junction bases: 4. Germline-derived CDR1 and CDR2 are MDHEN and SYDVKM. CDR3: CASSFGGRATDTQYF. In DNA form, the CDR3 reads TGTGCCAGCAGTTTTGGCGGGAGGGCAACAGATACGCAGTATTTT.

The table lists this clone with a few counts. This rearrangement joins TRBV5-1 to TRBJ2-3, with TRBD1 matching 9 bases. Germline values: CDR1 SGHRS, CDR2 YFSETQ. V shed 3 bases, J shed 2 bases, and the junction held 10 bases outside the gene matches. The length of the CDR3 is 17 residues. This CDR3 is CASSWGAGQGNTDTQYF. The CDR3 coding sequence is TGCGCCAGCAGCTGGGGGGCGGGACAGGGAAACACAGATACGCAGTATTTT.

The sample holds a few counts of this clone. This chain uses TRBV18 with TRBJ1-1; D unclear. There are 13 residues in the CDR3. V lost 1 base, J lost 4 bases, and 7 bases lay in between. Germline CDR1 is KGHSH and CDR2 is LQKENI. CDR3 sequence (DNA): TGTGCCAGCTCACCACAAGGGCTCACTGAAGCTTTCTTT. Its translation: CASSPQGLTEAFF.

This clone was seen only a few times. V and J are TRBV19 and TRBJ2-4, with a possible D match to TRBD2 (6 bases). The CDR3 spans 16 residues. V was pared by 0 bases and J by 0 bases, with 9 bases between. The germline CDR1 and CDR2 sequences are LNHDA and SQIVND (reference sequence). CDR3 nucleotides: TGTGCCAGTAGTATAGATGCGGGGCGAGCCAAAAACATTCAGTACTTC. Its translation is CASSIDAGRAKNIQYF.

This chain connects TRBV6-8 to TRBJ2-2; weak D call: TRBD2 (6 bases). This CDR3 has 17 amino acids. The germline CDR1 and CDR2 sequences are MNHGY and SAAAGT. Trimming removed 0 bases from V and 7 bases from J, with 18 bases in between. The CDR3 sequence is CASSYSTGRRLHGELFF. As DNA, the CDR3 is TGTGCCAGCAGTTACTCGACCGGGAGAAGGTTGCACGGGGAGCTGTTTTTT.

CDR3 residues: CSVEFPGGVGVNEQFF. Here the CDR3 DNA reads TGCAGCGTTGAGTTTCCTGGCGGGGTGGGGGTGAATGAGCAGTTCTTC. The chain joins TRBV29-1 to TRBJ2-1; possibly TRBD2 for D (6 bases). The CDR3 sequence is 16 residues long. V dropped 3 bases and J dropped 7 bases, with 22 bases sitting between them. The germline V gene encodes CDR1 SQVTM and CDR2 ANQGSEA.